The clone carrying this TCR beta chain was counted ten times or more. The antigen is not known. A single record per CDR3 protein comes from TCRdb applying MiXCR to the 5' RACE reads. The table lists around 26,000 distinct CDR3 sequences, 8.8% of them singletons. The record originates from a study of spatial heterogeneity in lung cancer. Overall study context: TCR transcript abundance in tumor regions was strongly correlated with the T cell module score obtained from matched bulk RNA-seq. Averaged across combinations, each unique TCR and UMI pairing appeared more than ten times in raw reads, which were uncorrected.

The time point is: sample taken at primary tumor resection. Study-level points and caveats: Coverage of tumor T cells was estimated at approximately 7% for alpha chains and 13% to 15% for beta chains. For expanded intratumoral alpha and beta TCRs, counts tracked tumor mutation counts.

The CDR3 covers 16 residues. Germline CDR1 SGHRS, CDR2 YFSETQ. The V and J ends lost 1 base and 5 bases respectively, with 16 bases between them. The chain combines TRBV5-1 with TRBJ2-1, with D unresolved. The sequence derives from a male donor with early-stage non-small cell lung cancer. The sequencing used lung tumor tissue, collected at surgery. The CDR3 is CASSLRNQKIHNEQFF. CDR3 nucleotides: TGCGCCAGCAGCTTGCGCAACCAAAAGATCCACAATGAGCAGTTCTTC.